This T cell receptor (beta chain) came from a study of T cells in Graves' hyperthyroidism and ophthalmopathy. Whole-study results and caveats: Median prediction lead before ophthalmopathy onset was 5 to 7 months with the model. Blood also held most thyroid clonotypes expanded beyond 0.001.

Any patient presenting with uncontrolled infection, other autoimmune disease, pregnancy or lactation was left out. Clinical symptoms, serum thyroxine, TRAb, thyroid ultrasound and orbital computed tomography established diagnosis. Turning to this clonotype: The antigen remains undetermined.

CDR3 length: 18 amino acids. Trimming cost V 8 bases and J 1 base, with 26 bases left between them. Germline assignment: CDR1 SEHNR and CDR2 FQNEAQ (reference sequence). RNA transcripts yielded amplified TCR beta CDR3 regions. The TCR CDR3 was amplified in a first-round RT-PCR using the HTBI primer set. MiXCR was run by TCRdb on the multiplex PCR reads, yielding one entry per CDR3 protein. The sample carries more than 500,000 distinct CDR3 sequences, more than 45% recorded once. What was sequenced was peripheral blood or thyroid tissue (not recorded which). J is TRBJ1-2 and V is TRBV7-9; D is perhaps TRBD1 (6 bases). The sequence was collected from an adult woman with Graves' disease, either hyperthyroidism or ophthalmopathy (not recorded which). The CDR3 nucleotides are TGTGCCAGCTACTACATCGAATTCGGACAGACCCTTAACTATGGCTACACCTTC. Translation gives CASYYIEFGQTLNYGYTF.